This entry describes one TCR beta chain. Study processing details: Scientists estimated how many nucleated cells there were by amplifying reference gene primers. Profiling relied on immunoSEQ multiplex PCR, and the TCRdb table lists in-frame clones only, not all of them. The V and J calls and the clone size are those of that table, but D and trimming were determined from the DNA. This table holds 91,000 or so clones, 85% to 90% found once. This sample is part of a study of blood T cell repertoires in COVID-19. At the level of the study: Both acute and convalescent COVID-19 samples were obtained from the United States, Italy and Spain. T cells, B-cell-depleted T cells, or PBMCs provided the cDNA or gDNA that served as material.

The clonotype originates from a human donor in a cohort sampled during active COVID-19. The source material was peripheral blood.

CDR3 coding DNA: TGTGCCAGCAGCCGAGGACACGGAAACACCATATATTTT. It encodes CASSRGHGNTIYF. J is TRBJ1-3 and V is TRBV3-1 (or the pseudogene TRBV3-2); a weak D match, TRBD1 (5 bases). The CDR3 is made up of 13 amino acids. Trimming left V 4 bases short and J 4 bases short, with 8 bases between. Germline-derived CDR1 and CDR2 are LGHDT and YNNKEL (reference sequence).